This T cell receptor beta chain came from a study of blood T cells in healthy people across ages. Next came a second PCR, run for about 7 to 12 cycles, which used a sample-barcoded 5' primer along with a J-beta primer mix. Through a template-switch adaptor with 12 random nucleotides, each cDNA molecule received a tag. All samples gave at least 3 million CDR3-containing paired-end reads. TCRdb redid the calling of the 5' RACE reads with MiXCR, one entry per CDR3 protein. In the table there are hundreds of thousands of distinct CDR3 sequences, around two fifths of which are singletons. Many counts were recorded for this clonotype. Germline V gene data show CDR1 as DFQATT and CDR2 as SNEGSKA (reference sequence). Trimming took off 3 bases at V and 1 base at J, with 15 bases between the two ends. The CDR3 is made up of 15 amino acids. The study recruited healthy Caucasian donors from Russia who were aged roughly 6 to 90. There were at least 5.5 micrograms of total RNA extracted from every sample.

This clonotype was obtained from a man in his fifties or sixties in good health. The chain combines TRBV20-1 with TRBJ2-5, with D possibly TRBD1 on 6 matching bases. Sequenced sample: blood. CDR3 residues: CSARWDIASQETQYF. In DNA, the CDR3 is TGCAGTGCTAGGTGGGACATAGCTTCCCAAGAGACCCAGTACTTC.